This TCR beta chain was found in a study of molecular identifiers for immune sequencing clone quantification. Study observations and caveats: Over 98% of effector molecules, but under 1% in naive cells, were held by clones with more than 20 RNA copies. Spiked Jurkat TCR RNA originating from one cell could reportedly be identified amid roughly 970,000 naive cells.

Each CDR3 protein gets one entry after TCRdb re-called the PCR reads with MiXCR. The table includes about 640,000 distinct CDR3 sequences, just under 20% detected once. Comments on this clonotype: Its antigen is unknown.

Naive CD8 T cells were FACS-sorted by CD8+CD4-CCR7+CD45RA+ markers. The CDR3 contains 15 residues. The V end lost 5 bases, the J end lost 0 bases, and 11 bases lay between the germline ends. The germline V gene encodes CDR1 LNHDA and CDR2 SQIVND (reference sequence). The rearrangement joins TRBV19 to TRBJ1-5; the D gene is possibly TRBD1 (5 bases). The sequence derives from a human donor in good health. Some libraries in this study had Jurkat cell RNA spiked in. Sequences were obtained from naive CD8+ T cells from blood, with Jurkat cell RNA spiked in. Subset specified: FACS-sorted CD8+CD4-CCR7+CD45RA+ naive T cells. The CDR3 DNA follows: TGTGCCAGTAGTGCTTGGGGGGATAGCAATCAGCCCCAGCATTTT. Its translation is CASSAWGDSNQPQHF.